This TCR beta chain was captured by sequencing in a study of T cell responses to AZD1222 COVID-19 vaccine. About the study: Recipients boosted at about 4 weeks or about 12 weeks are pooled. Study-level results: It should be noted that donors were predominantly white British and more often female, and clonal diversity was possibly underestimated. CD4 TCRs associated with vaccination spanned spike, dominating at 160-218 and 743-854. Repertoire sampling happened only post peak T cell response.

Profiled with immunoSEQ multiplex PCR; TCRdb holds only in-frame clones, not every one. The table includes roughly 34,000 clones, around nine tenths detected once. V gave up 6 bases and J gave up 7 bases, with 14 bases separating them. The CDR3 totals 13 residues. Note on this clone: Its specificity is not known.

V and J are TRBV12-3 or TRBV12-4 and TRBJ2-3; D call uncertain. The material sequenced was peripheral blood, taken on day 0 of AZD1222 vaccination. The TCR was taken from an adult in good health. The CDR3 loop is CASSLFKGYTQYF. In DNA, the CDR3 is TGTGCCAGCAGCCTTTTTAAAGGGTATACGCAGTATTTT.